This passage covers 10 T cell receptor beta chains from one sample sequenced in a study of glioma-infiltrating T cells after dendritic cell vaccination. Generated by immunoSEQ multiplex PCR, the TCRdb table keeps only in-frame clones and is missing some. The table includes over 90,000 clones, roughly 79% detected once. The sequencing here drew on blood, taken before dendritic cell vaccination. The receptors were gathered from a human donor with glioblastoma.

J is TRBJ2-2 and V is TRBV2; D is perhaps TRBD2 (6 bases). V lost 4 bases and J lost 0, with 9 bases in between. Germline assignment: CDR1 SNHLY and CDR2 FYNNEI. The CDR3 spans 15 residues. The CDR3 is CASSALATNTGELFF. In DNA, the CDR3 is TGTGCCAGCAGTGCACTAGCAACGAACACCGGGGAGCTGTTTTTT.

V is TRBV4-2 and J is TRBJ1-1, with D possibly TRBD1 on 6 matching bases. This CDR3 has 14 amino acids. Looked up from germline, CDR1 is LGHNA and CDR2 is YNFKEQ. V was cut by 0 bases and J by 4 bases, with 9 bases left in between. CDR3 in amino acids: CASSQEGGGTEAFF. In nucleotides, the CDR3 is TGTGCCAGCAGCCAAGAAGGGGGGGGCACTGAAGCTTTCTTT.

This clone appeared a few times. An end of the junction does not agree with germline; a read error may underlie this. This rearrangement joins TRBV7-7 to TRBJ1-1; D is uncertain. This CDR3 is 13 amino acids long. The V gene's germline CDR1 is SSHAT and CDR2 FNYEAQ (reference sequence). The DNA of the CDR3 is TGTGCTAGCAGCTTAGGTCTTGACACTGAAGCTTTCTTT. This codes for CASSLGLDTEAFF.

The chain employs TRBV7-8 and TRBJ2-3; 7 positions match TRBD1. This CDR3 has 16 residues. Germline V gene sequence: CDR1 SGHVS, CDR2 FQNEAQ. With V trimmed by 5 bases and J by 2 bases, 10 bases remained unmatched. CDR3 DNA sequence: TGTGCCAGCAGCCCCCGAAGGACAGGCGCCACAGATACGCAGTATTTT. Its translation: CASSPRRTGATDTQYF. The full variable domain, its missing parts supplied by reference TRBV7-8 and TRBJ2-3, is GAGVSQSPRYKVAKRGQDVALRCDPISGHVSLFWYQQALGQGPEFLTYFQNEAQLDKSGLPSDRFFAERPEGSVSTLKIQRTQQEDSAVYLCASSPRRTGATDTQYFGPGTRLTVL.

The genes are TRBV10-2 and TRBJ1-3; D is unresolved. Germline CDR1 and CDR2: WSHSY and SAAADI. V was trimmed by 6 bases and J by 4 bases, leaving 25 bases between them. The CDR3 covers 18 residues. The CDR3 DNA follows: TGCGCCAGCAGGCCGATCTGGGGAAGCGGTAGTAAGGGAAACACCATATATTTT. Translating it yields CASRPIWGSGSKGNTIYF.

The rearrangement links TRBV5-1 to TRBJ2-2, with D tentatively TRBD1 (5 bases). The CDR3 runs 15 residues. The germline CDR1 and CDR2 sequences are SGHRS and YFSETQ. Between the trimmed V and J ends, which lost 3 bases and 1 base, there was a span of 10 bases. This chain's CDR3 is CASSYIRGNTGELFF. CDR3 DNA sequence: TGCGCCAGCAGCTATATTAGGGGGAACACCGGGGAGCTGTTTTTT.

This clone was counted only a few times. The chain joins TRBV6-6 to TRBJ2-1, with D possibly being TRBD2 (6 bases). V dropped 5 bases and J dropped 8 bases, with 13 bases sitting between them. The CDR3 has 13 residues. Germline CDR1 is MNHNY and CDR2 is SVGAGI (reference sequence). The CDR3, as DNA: TGTGCCAGCAGTACTCATCAGCGGGATGAGCAGTTCTTC. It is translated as CASSTHQRDEQFF.

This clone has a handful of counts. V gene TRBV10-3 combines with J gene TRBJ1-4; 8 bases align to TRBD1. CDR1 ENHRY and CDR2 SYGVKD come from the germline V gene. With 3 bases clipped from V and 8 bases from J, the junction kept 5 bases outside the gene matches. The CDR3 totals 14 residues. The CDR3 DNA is TGTGCCATCAGTGACGGGCAGGGGGCAGAAAAACTGTTTTTT. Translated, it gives CAISDGQGAEKLFF.

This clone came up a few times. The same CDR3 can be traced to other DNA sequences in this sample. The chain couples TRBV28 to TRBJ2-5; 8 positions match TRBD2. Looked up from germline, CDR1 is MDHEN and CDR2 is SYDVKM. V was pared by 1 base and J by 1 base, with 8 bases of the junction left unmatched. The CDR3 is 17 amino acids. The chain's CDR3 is CASSLSLAGGVQETQYF. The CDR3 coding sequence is TGTGCCAGCAGTTTATCCTTGGCGGGGGGTGTCCAAGAGACCCAGTACTTC.

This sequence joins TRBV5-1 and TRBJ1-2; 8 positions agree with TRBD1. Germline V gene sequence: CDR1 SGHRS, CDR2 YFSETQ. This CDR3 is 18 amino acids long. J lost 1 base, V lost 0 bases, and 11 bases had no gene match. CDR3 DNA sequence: TGCGCCAGCAGCTTGGGCCTACCGGGACAGGCGGATAACTATGGCTACACCTTC. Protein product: CASSLGLPGQADNYGYTF.